This TCR beta chain was sequenced in a study of read filtering for tumor transcriptome and immune sequencing. This library used 300 to 450 ng RNA and molecular barcoded adaptors spanning alpha/delta and beta/gamma chains. TCRdb reanalysed the reads using MiXCR and keeps one entry per CDR3 protein. The profile shows more than 55,000 distinct CDR3 sequences, more than 20% of them singletons. At least ten counts were recorded for this clonotype. The CDR3 is made up of 15 amino acids. Germline values: CDR1 SQVTM, CDR2 ANQGSEA. Trimming removed 2 bases from V and 7 bases from J; junction bases left unmatched: 12.

The gene calls are TRBV29-1 and TRBJ1-2, with 8 bases aligning to TRBD1. This TCR was recovered from a donor at least 40 years old with multiple myeloma. Sequencing input: a population of CD138-negative cells sorted from bone marrow. CDR3 in amino acids: CSVESPGQGGGGYTF. CDR3 bases: TGCAGCGTTGAAAGCCCCGGACAGGGAGGTGGTGGCTACACCTTC.